A single sample is the source of the 11 T cell receptor beta chains below, sequenced in a study of graft-versus-host responses after intestinal transplantation. Sequenced by immunoSEQ multiplex PCR; TCRdb stores in-frame clones only, minus some. The sample records around 18,000 clones, more than 85% being singletons. Material: PBMCs, obtained 23 days after intestinal transplant. These receptors were taken from a human patient who received an intestinal transplant, so some T cells may come from the graft donor.

The V and J genes are TRBV15 and TRBJ1-1; D is unclear. The CDR3 totals 15 residues. V was clipped by 5 bases and J by 2 bases, with 15 bases between them. Germline lookup yields CDR1 LNHNV and CDR2 YYDKDF (reference sequence). CDR3 coding DNA: TGTGCCACCAGCCCCGTGGGCCAGCAAAACACTGAAGCTTTCTTT. Its translation: CATSPVGQQNTEAFF. Using reference TRBV15 and TRBJ1-1 for the parts outside the CDR3, the full variable domain is DAMVIQNPRYQVTQFGKPVTLSCSQTLNHNVMYWYQQKSSQAPKLLFHYYDKDFNNEADTPDNFQSRRPNTSFCFLDIRSPGLGDTAMYLCATSPVGQQNTEAFFGQGTRLTVV.

J is TRBJ1-2 and V is TRBV5-6, with no clear D. This CDR3 is built from 15 residues. The V end was cut by 0 bases, the J end by 0 bases, with 9 bases between. CDR1 is SGHDT and CDR2 is YYEEEE in the germline V gene. The CDR3 spells CASSLGMVANYGYTF. As DNA, the CDR3 is TGTGCCAGCAGCTTGGGGATGGTAGCTAACTATGGCTACACCTTC.

The chain is built from TRBV18 and TRBJ1-1; TRBD1 matches 7 bases. Germline CDR1 reads KGHSH; CDR2 reads LQKENI. This CDR3 has 13 amino acids. The trim removed 8 bases at V and 4 bases at J, leaving 7 bases unmatched. In DNA form, the CDR3 reads TGTGCCAGCCAGGGGGGATCAGTCACTGAAGCTTTCTTT. It translates to CASQGGSVTEAFF.

The J gene is TRBJ2-7, the V gene TRBV5-1; D is undetermined. Looked up from germline, CDR1 is SGHRS and CDR2 is YFSETQ. V was shortened by 1 base and J by 3 bases, with 5 bases between the two germline ends. The CDR3 is 12 residues long. The CDR3 here is CASSLSSYEQYF. Here the CDR3 DNA reads TGCGCCAGCAGCTTGAGCAGCTACGAGCAGTACTTC.

This clone was seen only once. The CDR3 bases are TGTGCCAGCAGTTACCCAGGCGGGGATGAGCAGTTCTTC. Its translation: CASSYPGGDEQFF. The chain couples TRBV6-5 to TRBJ2-1, with D maybe TRBD2 (6 bases). The CDR3 is made up of 13 amino acids. CDR1 is MNHEY and CDR2 is SVGAGI in the germline V gene. The ends were cut back, 2 bases at V and 8 bases at J, with 10 bases in the middle.

V and J are TRBV15 and TRBJ2-1; TRBD2 is a possible D gene (7 bases). The CDR3 contains 15 residues. V lost 3 bases and J lost 9, with 18 bases in between. The germline CDR1 and CDR2 sequences are LNHNV and YYDKDF (reference sequence). This CDR3 is CATSSWGGRGGEQFF. In DNA, the CDR3 is TGTGCCACCAGCAGTTGGGGGGGGCGAGGAGGTGAGCAGTTCTTC.

The chain couples TRBV7-9 to TRBJ1-1; D remains unclear. The CDR3 loop spans 13 amino acids. Trimming stripped 5 bases from V and 1 base from J, with 8 bases between. Germline assignment: CDR1 SEHNR and CDR2 FQNEAQ (reference sequence). The DNA for the CDR3 is TGTGCCAGCAGCCCCCACGGGAACACTGAAGCTTTCTTT. Protein product: CASSPHGNTEAFF.

The V gene is TRBV19, the J gene TRBJ1-5, with 7 nucleotides matching TRBD1. CDR1 and CDR2 (germline): LNHDA, SQIVND (reference sequence). The CDR3 extends over 15 amino acids. V was clipped by 7 bases and J by 3 bases; unmatched bases: 9. CDR3 residues: CASKEDRVYNQPQHF. The DNA of the CDR3 is TGTGCCAGTAAAGAAGACAGGGTCTACAATCAGCCCCAGCATTTT.

This clone appeared once. The genes are TRBV2 and TRBJ2-7; D possibly corresponds to TRBD2 (6 bases). Germline assignment: CDR1 SNHLY and CDR2 FYNNEI. This CDR3 contains 15 residues. The V and J ends lost 2 bases and 3 bases respectively, with 14 bases between them. The CDR3 coding sequence is TGTGCCAGCAGTGAATATCTAGCGCACAACTACGAGCAGTACTTC. It codes for CASSEYLAHNYEQYF.

The chain uses TRBV9 and TRBJ1-2, with 7 bases identical to TRBD1. Germline V gene data show CDR1 as SGDLS and CDR2 as YYNGEE. The CDR3 spans 12 residues. The trim removed 7 bases at V and 6 bases at J, leaving 6 bases unmatched. DNA of the CDR3: TGTGCCAGCTTAGGGGGCCAGCATGGCTACACCTTC. Its protein is CASLGGQHGYTF.

This chain joins TRBV7-9 and TRBJ2-7, with TRBD2 identical over 7 bases. Germline V gives CDR1 SEHNR, CDR2 FQNEAQ (reference sequence). The CDR3 contains 18 residues. The J segment lost 0 bases and the V segment lost 1 base, leaving 12 bases of the junction unmatched. CDR3 bases: TGTGCCAGCAGCTTAGAGGGAGGGATAGCGGAGTTCTCCTACGAGCAGTACTTC. Translating gives CASSLEGGIAEFSYEQYF. The complete variable domain, with remaining parts taken from reference TRBV7-9 and TRBJ2-7, reads DTGVSQNPRHKITKRGQNVTFRCDPISEHNRLYWYRQTLGQGPEFLTYFQNEAQLEKSRLLSDRFSAERPKGSFSTLEIQRTEQGDSAMYLCASSLEGGIAEFSYEQYFGPGTRLTVT.